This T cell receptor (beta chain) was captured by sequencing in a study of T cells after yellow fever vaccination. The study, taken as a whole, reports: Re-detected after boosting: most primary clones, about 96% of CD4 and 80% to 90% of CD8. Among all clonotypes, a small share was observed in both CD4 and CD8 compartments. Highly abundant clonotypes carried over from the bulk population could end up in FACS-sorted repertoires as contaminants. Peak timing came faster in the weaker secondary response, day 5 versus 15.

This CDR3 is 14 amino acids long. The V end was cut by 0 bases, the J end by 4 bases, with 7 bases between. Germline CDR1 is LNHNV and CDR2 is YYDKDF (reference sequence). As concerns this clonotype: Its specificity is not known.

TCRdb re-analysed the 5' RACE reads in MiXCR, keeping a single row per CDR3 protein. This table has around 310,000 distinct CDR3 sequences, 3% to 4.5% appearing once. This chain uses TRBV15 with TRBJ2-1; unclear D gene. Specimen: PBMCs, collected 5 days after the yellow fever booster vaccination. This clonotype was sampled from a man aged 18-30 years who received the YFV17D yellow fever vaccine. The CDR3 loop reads CATSRDLPYNEQFF. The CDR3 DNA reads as TGTGCCACCAGCAGAGATTTACCGTACAATGAGCAGTTCTTC.